The clone carrying this T cell receptor beta chain has just a few counts. Its antigen is currently unknown. The CDR3 is 13 residues long. V lost 7 bases and J lost 1, with 11 bases in between. The V gene's germline CDR1 is SGHRS and CDR2 YFSETQ. The sample originates from a study of CD8 T cells in ankylosing spondylitis. Notes on the study in general: Disease-linked clones were reportedly significantly enriched in matched ankylosing spondylitis synovial fluid.

TCRdb passed the 5' RACE reads through MiXCR, listing each CDR3 protein once. The top ten clones hold roughly 8% of a sample with 250,000 to 300,000 distinct CDR3 sequences, around 18% of them seen once. This TCR came from a male donor with ankylosing spondylitis or in good health (not recorded which). V and J are TRBV5-1 and TRBJ1-2; tentatively, D is TRBD1 (6 bases). Sequencing input: blood, either unsorted or a sorted T cell fraction (not recorded which). The CDR3 nucleotides are TGCGCCAGCGCCCAGGACAGTAACTATGGCTACACCTTC. It encodes CASAQDSNYGYTF.